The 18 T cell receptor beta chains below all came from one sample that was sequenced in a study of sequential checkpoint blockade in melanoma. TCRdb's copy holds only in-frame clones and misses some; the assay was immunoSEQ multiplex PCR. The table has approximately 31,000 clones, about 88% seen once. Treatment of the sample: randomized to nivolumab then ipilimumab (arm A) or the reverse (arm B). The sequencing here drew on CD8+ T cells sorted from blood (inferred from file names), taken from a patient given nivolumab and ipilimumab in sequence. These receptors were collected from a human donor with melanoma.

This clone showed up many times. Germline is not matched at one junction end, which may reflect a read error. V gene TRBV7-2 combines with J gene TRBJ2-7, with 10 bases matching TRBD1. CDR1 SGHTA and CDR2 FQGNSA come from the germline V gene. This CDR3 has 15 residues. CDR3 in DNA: TGCGCCAGCAGCCCTGGACAGGGGGAAGGGTACGAGCAGTACTTC. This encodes CASSPGQGEGYEQYF. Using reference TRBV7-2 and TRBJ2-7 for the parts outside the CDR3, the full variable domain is GAGVSQSPSNKVTEKGKDVELRCDPISGHTALYWYRQSLGQGLEFLIYFQGNSAPDKSGLPSDRFSAERTGGSVSTLTIQRTQQEDSAVYLCASSPGQGEGYEQYFGPGTRLTVT.

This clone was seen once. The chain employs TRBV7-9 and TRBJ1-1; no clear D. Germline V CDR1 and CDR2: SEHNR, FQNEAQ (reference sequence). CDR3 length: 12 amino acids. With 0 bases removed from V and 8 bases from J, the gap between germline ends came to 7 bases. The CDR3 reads CASSLAVLEAFF. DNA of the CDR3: TGTGCCAGCAGCTTAGCGGTGCTAGAAGCTTTCTTT.

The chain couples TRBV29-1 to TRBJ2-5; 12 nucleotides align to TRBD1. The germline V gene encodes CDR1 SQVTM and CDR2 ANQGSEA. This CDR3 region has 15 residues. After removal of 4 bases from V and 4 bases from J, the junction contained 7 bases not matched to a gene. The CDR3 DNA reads TGCAGCGTTGTCCCCGGGACAGGGGGCTTAGAGACCCAGTACTTC. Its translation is CSVVPGTGGLETQYF.

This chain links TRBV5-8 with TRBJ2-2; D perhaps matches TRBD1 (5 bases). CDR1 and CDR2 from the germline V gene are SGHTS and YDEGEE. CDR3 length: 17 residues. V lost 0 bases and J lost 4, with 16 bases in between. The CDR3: CASSLAPYRFSTGELFF. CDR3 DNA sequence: TGTGCCAGCAGCTTGGCTCCGTACAGGTTCAGCACCGGGGAGCTGTTTTTT.

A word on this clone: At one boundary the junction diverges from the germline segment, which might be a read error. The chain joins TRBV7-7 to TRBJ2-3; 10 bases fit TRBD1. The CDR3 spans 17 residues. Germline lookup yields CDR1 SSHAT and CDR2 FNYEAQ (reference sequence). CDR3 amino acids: CASSLAVGTGGTDTQYF. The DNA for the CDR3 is TGTGCTAGCAGCTTAGCAGTTGGGACAGGGGGCACAGATACGCAGTATTTT.

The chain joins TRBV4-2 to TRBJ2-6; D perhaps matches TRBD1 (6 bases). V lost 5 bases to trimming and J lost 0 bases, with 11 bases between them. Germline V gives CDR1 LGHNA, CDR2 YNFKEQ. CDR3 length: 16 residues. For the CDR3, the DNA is TGTGCCAGCAGCAGACAGGTTAGCTCTGGGGCCAACGTCCTGACTTTC. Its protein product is CASSRQVSSGANVLTF.

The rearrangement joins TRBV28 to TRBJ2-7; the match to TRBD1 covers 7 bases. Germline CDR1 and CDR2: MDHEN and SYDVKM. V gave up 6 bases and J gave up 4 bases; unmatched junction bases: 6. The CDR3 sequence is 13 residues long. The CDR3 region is CASSRTGDYEQYF. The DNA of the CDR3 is TGTGCCAGCAGCAGAACAGGGGATTACGAGCAGTACTTC. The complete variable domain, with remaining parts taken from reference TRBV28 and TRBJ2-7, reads DVKVTQSSRYLVKRTGEKVFLECVQDMDHENMFWYRQDPGLGLRLIYFSYDVKMKEKGDIPEGYSVSREKKERFSLILESASTNQTSMYLCASSRTGDYEQYFGPGTRLTVT.

CDR3 amino acids: CASRTGTGSSGELFF. The CDR3 DNA follows: TGTGCCAGCAGAACCGGGACAGGGTCTTCCGGGGAGCTGTTTTTT. The chain is built from TRBV27 and TRBJ2-2; the match to TRBD1 covers 9 bases. This CDR3 is 15 amino acids long. Trimming at V came to 6 bases and at J to 6 bases, leaving 8 bases not matched to a gene. The germline CDR1 and CDR2 sequences are MNHEY and SMNVEV (reference sequence).

DNA for the CDR3: TGTGCCAGCAGTTTGTCCTGGACAGGCCAAGAGACCCAGTACTTC. As protein: CASSLSWTGQETQYF. The chain has TRBV28 and TRBJ2-5, with 7 bases matching TRBD1. Germline CDR1 is MDHEN and CDR2 is SYDVKM. The CDR3 runs 15 residues. V shed 3 bases and J 1 base; nucleotides not matched to a gene: 5.

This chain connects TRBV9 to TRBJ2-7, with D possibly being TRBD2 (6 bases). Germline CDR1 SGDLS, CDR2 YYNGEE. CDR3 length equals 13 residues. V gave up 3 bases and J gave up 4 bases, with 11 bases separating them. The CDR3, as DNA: TGTGCCAGCAGCGCGGGACTCACTTACGAGCAGTACTTC. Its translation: CASSAGLTYEQYF.

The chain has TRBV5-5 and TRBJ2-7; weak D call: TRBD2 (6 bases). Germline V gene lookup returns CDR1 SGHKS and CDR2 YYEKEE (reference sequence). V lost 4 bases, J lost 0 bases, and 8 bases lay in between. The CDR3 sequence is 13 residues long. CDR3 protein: CASSLASSYEQYF. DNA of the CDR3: TGTGCCAGCAGCCTAGCGAGCTCCTACGAGCAGTACTTC.

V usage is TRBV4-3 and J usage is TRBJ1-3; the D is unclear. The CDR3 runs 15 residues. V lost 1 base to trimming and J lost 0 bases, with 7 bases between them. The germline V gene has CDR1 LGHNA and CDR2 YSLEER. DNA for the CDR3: TGCGCCAGCAGCCAAGTTCTTAGCTCTGGAAACACCATATATTTT. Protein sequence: CASSQVLSSGNTIYF.

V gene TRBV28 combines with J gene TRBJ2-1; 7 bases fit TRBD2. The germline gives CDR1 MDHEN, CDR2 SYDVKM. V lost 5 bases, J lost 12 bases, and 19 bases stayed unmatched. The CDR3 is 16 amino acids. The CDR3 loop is CASSPPGRTHRRVQFF. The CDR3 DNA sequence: TGTGCCAGCAGTCCTCCCGGGAGGACGCACAGGAGAGTGCAGTTCTTC.

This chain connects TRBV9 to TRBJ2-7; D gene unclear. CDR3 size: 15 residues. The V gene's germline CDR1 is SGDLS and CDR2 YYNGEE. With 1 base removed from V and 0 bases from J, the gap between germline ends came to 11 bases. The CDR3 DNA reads TGTGCCAGCAGCGTACCCAGGCCCTACTCCTACGAGCAGTACTTC. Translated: CASSVPRPYSYEQYF.

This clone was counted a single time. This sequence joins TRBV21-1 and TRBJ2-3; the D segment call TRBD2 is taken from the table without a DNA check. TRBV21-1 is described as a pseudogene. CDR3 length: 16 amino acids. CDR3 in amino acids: CASSKDAGGREDTQYF. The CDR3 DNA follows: TGTGCCAGCAGCAAAGATGCGGGGGGTCGGGAAGATACGCAGTATTTT.

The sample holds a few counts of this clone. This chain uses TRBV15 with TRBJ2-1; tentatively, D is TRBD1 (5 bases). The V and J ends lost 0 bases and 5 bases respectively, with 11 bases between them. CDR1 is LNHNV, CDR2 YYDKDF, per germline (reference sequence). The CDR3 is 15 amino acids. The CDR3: CATSRDRGQNNEQFF. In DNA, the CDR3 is TGTGCCACCAGCAGAGATCGAGGACAAAACAATGAGCAGTTCTTC.

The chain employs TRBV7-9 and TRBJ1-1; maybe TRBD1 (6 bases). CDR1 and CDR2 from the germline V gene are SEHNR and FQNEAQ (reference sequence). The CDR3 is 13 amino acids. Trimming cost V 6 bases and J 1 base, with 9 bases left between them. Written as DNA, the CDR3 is TGTGCCAGCAGTCAGACAGGGAACACTGAAGCTTTCTTT. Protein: CASSQTGNTEAFF. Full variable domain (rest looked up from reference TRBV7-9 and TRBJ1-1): DTGVSQNPRHKITKRGQNVTFRCDPISEHNRLYWYRQTLGQGPEFLTYFQNEAQLEKSRLLSDRFSAERPKGSFSTLEIQRTEQGDSAMYLCASSQTGNTEAFFGQGTRLTVV.

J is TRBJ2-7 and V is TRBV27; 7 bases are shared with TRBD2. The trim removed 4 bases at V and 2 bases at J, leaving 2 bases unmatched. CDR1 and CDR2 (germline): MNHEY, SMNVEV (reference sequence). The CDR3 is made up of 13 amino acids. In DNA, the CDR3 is TGTGCCAGCAGTTCCAGCGGGACCTACGAGCAGTACTTC. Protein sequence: CASSSSGTYEQYF.